This TCR beta chain was sequenced for a study of cytomegalovirus exposure and HLA in healthy donors. PCR involved 60 Vbeta and 13 Jbeta primers. The table came from immunoSEQ multiplex PCR; TCRdb's copy has only in-frame clones and leaves some out. The table shows a few hundred thousand clones, with 75% to 80% occurring only once. Study-wide points: In a later analysis, compared with equally common non-associated chains, HLA-associated beta chains were more expanded.

Regarding donors, all were healthy bone marrow donors. V shed 7 bases and J 0 bases; nucleotides not matched to a gene: 3. The germline CDR1 and CDR2 sequences are LNHDA and SQIVND (reference sequence). The CDR3 extends over 14 amino acids. In this sample, this clone turned up a few times. Its antigen is currently unknown. The specimen sequenced was PBMCs. This receptor was obtained from a man between 18 and 29 years old in good health and CMV-seronegative. V gene TRBV19 combines with J gene TRBJ2-7, with TRBD2 matching 10 bases. The CDR3 sequence: CASTPSGGSYEQYF. CDR3 coding DNA: TGTGCCAGTACCCCTAGCGGGGGCTCCTACGAGCAGTACTTC.